The sequence of this T cell receptor (beta chain) was determined in a study of T cell responses to AZD1222 COVID-19 vaccine. Study-wide context: Second-dose groups at about 4 or about 12 weeks were pooled.

This clone was picked up one time. Antigen: not known. General study points: The breadth and depth of Spike-specific TCRs increased once two AZD1222 doses had been given. Researchers took repertoire samples only after the peak T cell response had come. The sample set comprised mostly white British donors with more females, and clonal diversity was possibly underestimated.

The assay was immunoSEQ multiplex PCR, and TCRdb's table has in-frame clones only and misses some. The table shows about 190,000 clones, with around 92% occurring only once. CDR1 MDHEN and CDR2 SYDVKM come from the germline V gene. This CDR3 region has 13 residues. Losses at the gene ends were 5 bases for V and 7 bases for J; bases not matched to a gene: 6. This clonotype originated in an adult in good health. This specimen was peripheral blood, taken on day 0 of AZD1222 vaccination. The chain employs TRBV28 and TRBJ1-1; the match to TRBD1 covers 8 bases. The CDR3 loop reads CASSRQDRVEAFF. CDR3 DNA: TGTGCCAGCAGTAGACAGGACAGGGTTGAAGCTTTCTTT. Full variable domain (remainder filled in from reference TRBV28 and TRBJ1-1): DVKVTQSSRYLVKRTGEKVFLECVQDMDHENMFWYRQDPGLGLRLIYFSYDVKMKEKGDIPEGYSVSREKKERFSLILESASTNQTSMYLCASSRQDRVEAFFGQGTRLTVV.